The present T cell receptor (beta chain) was sequenced within a study of cytomegalovirus exposure and HLA in healthy donors. Germline V gene lookup returns CDR1 SGHRS and CDR2 YFSETQ. The CDR3 loop spans 16 amino acids. V was clipped by 4 bases and J by 0 bases; unmatched bases: 10. It was with 60 Vbeta and 13 Jbeta primers that the PCR ran. Method: immunoSEQ multiplex PCR; TCRdb's copy keeps in-frame clones and lacks some. The sample carries 120,000 to 150,000 clones, roughly 68% recorded once. The TCR originated in a man in his sixties in good health and CMV-seronegative. What was sequenced was PBMCs. The chain is built from TRBV5-1 and TRBJ2-7, with TRBD1 matching 7 bases. The DNA of the CDR3 is TGCGCCAGCAGCCCCCAAACAGGGGAGATCTCCTACGAGCAGTACTTC. Amino acid sequence: CASSPQTGEISYEQYF.